There are many counts of the clone carrying this T cell receptor beta chain. The investigators amplified TCR beta CDR3 regions from RNA transcripts. Researchers ran a first-round RT-PCR on the TCR CDR3 using the HTBI primer set. TCRdb re-derived calls from the multiplex PCR reads in MiXCR, one entry per CDR3 protein. Of approximately 600,000 distinct CDR3 sequences listed, roughly 16% are singletons. J lost 7 bases, V lost 3 bases, and 17 bases had no gene match. This CDR3 has 18 residues. These data are taken from a study of T cells in Graves' hyperthyroidism and ophthalmopathy. The chain recombines TRBV12-3 or TRBV12-4 with TRBJ2-1, with 8 bases that match TRBD2. The sample was blood. This receptor was taken from a woman aged 25 to 39 with Graves' hyperthyroidism. The CDR3 DNA follows: TGTGCCAGCAGTTTTTCCCGGGAGGGCCGGTCTTTTACGAATGAGCAGTTCTTC. Translating gives CASSFSREGRSFTNEQFF.